Presented here are 32 T cell receptor beta chains from one specimen sequenced in a study of regulatory T cells in long-lasting Graves disease. The time point here: newly diagnosed GD, antithyroid drugs for less than 3 months. From PBMCs, RNA was extracted and then used to make the TCR library. CDR3-region Arm-PCR and iRepertoire HTBI primers produced the TCR beta libraries. TCRdb re-called the multiplex PCR reads through MiXCR, storing one row per CDR3 protein. Of 550,000 to 650,000 distinct CDR3 sequences detected, about 16% appear once; the ten largest clones hold around 12%. The same data also contributed to another study, on T cells in Graves' hyperthyroidism and ophthalmopathy.

This specimen was peripheral blood mononuclear cells (PBMCs), taken at new diagnosis, from a patient treated with antithyroid drugs. The receptors originated from a man between 18 and 35 years old with Graves disease.

This clonotype was detected only a few times. The gene calls are TRBV10-3 and TRBJ2-5; unclear D gene. The V end lost 10 bases, the J end lost 0 bases, and 6 bases lay between the germline ends. The CDR3 loop spans 11 amino acids. The germline V gene has CDR1 ENHRY and CDR2 SYGVKD. The CDR3 loop reads CATRDQETQYF. The CDR3 DNA reads TGTGCCACTAGGGACCAAGAGACCCAGTACTTC.

In this sample, this clonotype turned up a few times. V is TRBV9 and J is TRBJ2-1; 9 positions agree with TRBD2. The CDR3 extends over 16 amino acids. CDR1 is SGDLS, CDR2 YYNGEE, per germline. V was clipped by 1 base and J by 1 base; unmatched bases: 3. The CDR3: CASSVLAGESYNEQFF. The CDR3 nucleotides read TGTGCCAGCAGCGTATTAGCGGGAGAATCCTACAATGAGCAGTTCTTC.

CDR3: CAISEGLGGDSEKLFF. The CDR3 DNA follows: TGTGCCATCAGTGAGGGCCTCGGGGGGGATAGCGAAAAACTGTTTTTT. This sequence joins TRBV10-3 and TRBJ1-4; D is perhaps TRBD1 (5 bases). The germline V gene encodes CDR1 ENHRY and CDR2 SYGVKD. Trimming stripped 2 bases from V and 8 bases from J, with 18 bases between. CDR3 length equals 16 residues.

This clonotype has at least ten counts. This chain connects TRBV20-1 to TRBJ2-7; 8 positions match TRBD2. Germline assignment: CDR1 DFQATT and CDR2 SNEGSKA (reference sequence). The ends lost 0 bases at V and 5 bases at J; junction bases unmatched: 12. The CDR3 consists of 16 residues. This CDR3 reads CSARDPASGQGHEQYF. DNA for the CDR3: TGCAGTGCTAGAGATCCGGCTAGCGGGCAAGGGCACGAGCAGTACTTC.

V is TRBV19 and J is TRBJ2-1, with TRBD2 matching 10 bases. With V trimmed by 10 bases and J by 2 bases, 2 bases remained unmatched. The CDR3 covers 13 residues. The V gene's germline CDR1 is LNHDA and CDR2 SQIVND (reference sequence). Here the CDR3 DNA reads TGTGCCACTAGCGGGAGTGCCTACAATGAGCAGTTCTTC. Translated: CATSGSAYNEQFF.

This clonotype was seen a few times. The J gene is TRBJ2-7, the V gene TRBV7-8; 7 positions agree with TRBD1. Trimming took 0 bases from V and 4 from J; bases not matched to a gene: 21. CDR1 is SGHVS and CDR2 is FQNEAQ in the germline V gene. The CDR3 has 20 amino acids. This CDR3 reads CASSLALGVAHRGRRYEQYF. The DNA of the CDR3 is TGTGCCAGCAGCTTAGCCCTTGGGGTGGCCCACAGGGGTCGACGTTACGAGCAGTACTTC.

This clonotype was counted ten times or more. V usage is TRBV9 and J usage is TRBJ2-7; tentative D call: TRBD2 (6 bases). CDR1 SGDLS and CDR2 YYNGEE come from the germline V gene. The CDR3 has 14 amino acids. The ends were cut back, 0 bases at V and 5 bases at J, with 12 bases in the middle. This chain's CDR3 is CASSVGVGSDEQYF. The CDR3 nucleotides read TGTGCCAGCAGCGTAGGTGTCGGGAGTGACGAGCAGTACTTC.

The genes are TRBV30 and TRBJ2-7; 9 positions match TRBD1. This CDR3 comprises 13 residues. V lost 5 bases to trimming and J lost 10 bases; unmatched junction nucleotides: 12. Germline V gene lookup returns CDR1 GTSNPN and CDR2 SVGIG (reference sequence). The CDR3 coding sequence is TGTGCCTGGGACAGACAGGGGGTCTATGAACAGTACTTC. It is translated as CAWDRQGVYEQYF.

This clonotype was detected only a few times. The chain recombines TRBV7-9 with TRBJ2-7; tentative D call: TRBD1 (5 bases). This CDR3 region has 15 residues. Germline V gene data show CDR1 as SEHNR and CDR2 as FQNEAQ (reference sequence). V lost 4 bases to trimming and J lost 2 bases, with 15 bases between them. This chain's CDR3 is CASSSNSGYAYEQYF. CDR3 DNA: TGTGCCAGCAGCTCGAACTCAGGGTATGCCTACGAGCAGTACTTC.

This clonotype was seen at least ten times. This chain connects TRBV7-9 to TRBJ2-7; D is uncertain. The V end was cut by 5 bases, the J end by 4 bases, with 12 bases between. The CDR3 contains 13 residues. CDR1 is SEHNR and CDR2 is FQNEAQ in the germline V gene (reference sequence). CDR3 in amino acids: CASSPSGKYEQYF. The CDR3, as DNA: TGTGCCAGCAGCCCGAGTGGGAAATACGAGCAGTACTTC.

The V call is TRBV5-1, the J call TRBJ2-5; D call uncertain. Between the trimmed V and J ends, which lost 4 bases and 5 bases, there was a span of 6 bases. The CDR3 is made up of 11 amino acids. CDR1 and CDR2 from the germline V gene are SGHRS and YFSETQ. CDR3 coding DNA: TGCGCCAGCAGCACCGCGGAGACCCAGTACTTC. Its translation: CASSTAETQYF. Filled out from reference TRBV5-1 and TRBJ2-5, the complete variable domain reads KAGVTQTPRYLIKTRGQQVTLSCSPISGHRSVSWYQQTPGQGLQFLFEYFSETQRNKGNFPGRFSGRQFSNSRSEMNVSTLELGDSALYLCASSTAETQYFGPGTRLLVL.

The chain carries TRBV20-1 and TRBJ2-1; D is ambiguous. V was cut by 2 bases and J by 2 bases, with 13 bases left in between. The CDR3 loop spans 15 amino acids. Germline V gives CDR1 DFQATT, CDR2 SNEGSKA (reference sequence). The CDR3 DNA sequence: TGCAGTGCTAGAAGTAACCTGGCAACCTACAATGAGCAGTTCTTC. Protein: CSARSNLATYNEQFF.

This clonotype was recorded at least ten times. The gene calls are TRBV2 and TRBJ1-2, with no clear D. Germline CDR1 SNHLY, CDR2 FYNNEI. V gave up 1 base and J gave up 8 bases, with 14 bases separating them. This CDR3 comprises 14 residues. The CDR3 DNA reads TGTGCCAGCAGTGAAGGGACCGCCGTCGAAGGCTACACCTTC. It encodes CASSEGTAVEGYTF.

This clonotype occurred many times. The genes are TRBV18 and TRBJ2-3; D is undetermined. The CDR3 is 16 residues long. The germline CDR1 and CDR2 sequences are KGHSH and LQKENI. V was trimmed by 1 base and J by 0 bases, leaving 11 bases between them. CDR3 in DNA: TGTGCCAGCTCACCACGATCCAGCCTAAGCACAGATACGCAGTATTTT. Translated, it gives CASSPRSSLSTDTQYF.

This chain links TRBV18 with TRBJ2-1, with TRBD2 matching over 12 bases. The V gene end was trimmed by 5 bases and the J gene end by 15 bases; junction bases not matched to a gene: 14. Germline V gene sequence: CDR1 KGHSH, CDR2 LQKENI. This CDR3 has 15 residues. The CDR3 protein is CASSIGQGGLAGPFF. CDR3 bases: TGTGCCAGCTCAATAGGACAGGGAGGACTAGCGGGGCCGTTCTTC.

As regards this clonotype: A far larger clone differs by one base, so this is likely a read error. The J gene is TRBJ2-1, the V gene TRBV28; weak D call: TRBD2 (5 bases). Trimming pared 6 bases from V and 2 bases from J, leaving 17 bases between. Germline CDR1 and CDR2: MDHEN and SYDVKM. This CDR3 comprises 16 residues. CDR3 bases: TGTGCCAGCAGCCAATGGGAGCGACAAGCCTACAATGAGCAGTTCTTC. Amino acid sequence: CASSQWERQAYNEQFF. The full variable domain, rest sourced from reference TRBV28 and TRBJ2-1, is DVKVTQSSRYLVKRTGEKVFLECVQDMDHENMFWYRQDPGLGLRLIYFSYDVKMKEKGDIPEGYSVSREKKERFSLILESASTNQTSMYLCASSQWERQAYNEQFFGPGTRLTVL.

This clonotype was found a few times. The genes are TRBV11-2 and TRBJ2-1, with D maybe TRBD2 (5 bases). V was shortened by 5 bases and J by 2 bases, with 13 bases between the two germline ends. The length of the CDR3 is 15 residues. Looked up from germline, CDR1 is SGHAT and CDR2 is FQNNGV. As DNA, the CDR3 is TGTGCCAGCAGCCAAGAAGAGGGAGCCTACAATGAGCAGTTCTTC. Translating it yields CASSQEEGAYNEQFF.

This clonotype came up a few times. The rearrangement joins TRBV6-1 to TRBJ1-2, with 7 nucleotides matching TRBD1. The V and J ends lost 6 bases and 12 bases, in that order; junction bases with no gene match: 7. The CDR3 runs 11 residues. Germline V gene data show CDR1 as MNHNS and CDR2 as SASEGT. The CDR3 reads CASRETGVHTF. The CDR3, as DNA: TGTGCCAGCAGAGAAACAGGGGTTCACACCTTC.

V is TRBV3-1 and J is TRBJ2-7; perhaps TRBD2 as D (6 bases). The V end lost 5 bases, the J end lost 2 bases, and 13 bases lay between the germline ends. The CDR3 sequence is 14 residues long. Germline values: CDR1 LGHDT, CDR2 YNNKEL (reference sequence). This CDR3 is CASSWAGLAYEQYF. The DNA for the CDR3 is TGTGCCAGCAGCTGGGCGGGGCTTGCCTACGAGCAGTACTTC.

This clonotype showed up many times. This CDR3 reads CASSQVQGLSEAFF. CDR3 coding DNA: TGTGCCAGCAGCCAAGTTCAGGGGCTCTCTGAAGCTTTCTTT. The rearrangement links TRBV3-1 to TRBJ1-1; possible D gene TRBD1, 6 bases. The CDR3 has 14 amino acids. The ends were cut back, 1 base at V and 6 bases at J, with 12 bases in the middle. Germline CDR1 and CDR2: LGHDT and YNNKEL (reference sequence).

Notes on this clonotype: A read error is likely here: a far larger clone is one base away. This chain joins TRBV7-2 and TRBJ2-5, with 8 bases that match TRBD2. The CDR3 contains 14 residues. CDR1 is SGHTA and CDR2 is FQGNSA in the germline V gene. V gave up 2 bases and J gave up 4 bases; unmatched junction bases: 3. The CDR3 spells CASSLLLAVETQYF. The CDR3, as DNA: TGTGCCAGCAGCTTATTACTAGCGGTAGAGACCCAGTACTTC.

The genes are TRBV25-1 and TRBJ2-1, with 8 bases matching TRBD2. V shed 2 bases and J 2 bases; nucleotides not matched to a gene: 2. The CDR3 length is 15 residues. Looked up from germline, CDR1 is MGHDK and CDR2 is SYGVNS. The CDR3: CASSEPGRAYNEQFF. In DNA, the CDR3 is TGTGCCAGCAGTGAACCCGGGAGGGCCTACAATGAGCAGTTCTTC.

This clonotype was detected many times. This chain joins TRBV5-1 and TRBJ2-3, with D maybe TRBD2 (6 bases). The CDR3 is 15 amino acids. Trimming took 7 bases from V and 3 from J, leaving 18 bases between them. Germline V gene sequence: CDR1 SGHRS, CDR2 YFSETQ. The CDR3 loop is CASGQVGGSTDTQYF. For the CDR3, the DNA is TGCGCCAGCGGACAAGTCGGGGGATCTACAGATACGCAGTATTTT.

This clonotype was counted many times. V gene TRBV2 combines with J gene TRBJ1-1; 8 positions match TRBD1. This CDR3 spans 14 amino acids. CDR1 and CDR2 from the germline V gene are SNHLY and FYNNEI. The J segment lost 3 bases and the V segment lost 6 bases, leaving 6 bases of the junction unmatched. The CDR3 bases are TGTGCCAGCAGAGAGACAGGGGCGCACACTGAAGCTTTCTTT. This translates into CASRETGAHTEAFF.

J is TRBJ2-1 and V is TRBV19, with 10 positions matching TRBD1. CDR1 and CDR2 (germline): LNHDA, SQIVND (reference sequence). Germline trimming cut 6 bases from V and 9 bases from J; bases unmatched to any gene: 11. This CDR3 comprises 15 residues. Here the CDR3 reads CASRLTGGSKGEQFF. As DNA, the CDR3 is TGTGCCAGTAGGTTGACAGGGGGCTCTAAAGGTGAGCAGTTCTTC. Full variable domain (remainder filled in from reference TRBV19 and TRBJ2-1): DGGITQSPKYLFRKEGQNVTLSCEQNLNHDAMYWYRQDPGQGLRLIYYSQIVNDFQKGDIAEGYSVSREKKESFPLTVTSAQKNPTAFYLCASRLTGGSKGEQFFGPGTRLTVL.

At least ten counts were recorded for this clonotype. The V call is TRBV7-6, the J call TRBJ2-5; TRBD1 agrees at 7 bases. The CDR3 runs 14 residues. The V segment lost 5 bases and the J segment 4 bases; nucleotides outside the gene matches: 7. Germline V gene sequence: CDR1 SGHVS, CDR2 FNYEAQ. The CDR3 region is CASSDGPGGETQYF. Here the CDR3 DNA reads TGTGCCAGCAGCGATGGACCAGGGGGAGAGACCCAGTACTTC.

The table lists this clonotype with a few counts. The V gene is TRBV29-1, the J gene TRBJ1-1; weak D call: TRBD1 (5 bases). The germline CDR1 and CDR2 sequences are SQVTM and ANQGSEA. CDR3 length equals 17 residues. Trimming took 1 base from V and 0 from J, leaving 18 bases between them. CDR3 in DNA: TGCAGCGTTGAAGGTCTTCGGGGCGTCGTAATGAACACTGAAGCTTTCTTT. It is translated as CSVEGLRGVVMNTEAFF.

The chain links TRBV29-1 to TRBJ2-7; 10 bases align to TRBD1. This CDR3 comprises 14 residues. Per germline, CDR1 SQVTM and CDR2 ANQGSEA. V dropped 6 bases and J dropped 2; count of bases not matched to a gene: 7. Here the CDR3 reads CSVAYGTGAYEQYF. The CDR3 nucleotides read TGCAGCGTCGCTTATGGGACAGGGGCCTACGAGCAGTACTTC.

This clonotype was seen many times. The V and J genes are TRBV3-1 and TRBJ1-1, with D maybe TRBD1 (5 bases). The germline V gene has CDR1 LGHDT and CDR2 YNNKEL (reference sequence). The CDR3 has 14 residues. V lost 4 bases to trimming and J lost 2 bases, with 11 bases between them. The CDR3 spells CASSPRQRNTEAFF. The CDR3 coding sequence is TGTGCCAGCAGCCCCCGACAGCGAAACACTGAAGCTTTCTTT.

The CDR3 loop is CASTVHQQGFYEQYF. CDR3 in DNA: TGTGCCAGCACCGTCCATCAACAGGGGTTCTACGAGCAGTACTTC. V usage is TRBV9 and J usage is TRBJ2-7; 7 positions match TRBD1. Losses at the gene ends were 6 bases for V and 3 bases for J; bases not matched to a gene: 12. Germline V gene lookup returns CDR1 SGDLS and CDR2 YYNGEE. CDR3 length: 15 amino acids.

This clonotype occurred many times. V is TRBV11-1 and J is TRBJ2-1; the D gene is possibly TRBD1 (6 bases). In germline, CDR1 is SGHAT, CDR2 FQDESV (reference sequence). Trimming pared 2 bases from V and 0 bases from J, leaving 8 bases between. CDR3 size: 15 residues. The CDR3 coding sequence is TGTGCCAGCAGCTTAAGGGGGAACTCCTACAATGAGCAGTTCTTC. This gives the protein CASSLRGNSYNEQFF. Supplemented by reference TRBV11-1 and TRBJ2-1, the full variable domain reads EAEVAQSPRYKITEKSQAVAFWCDPISGHATLYWYRQILGQGPELLVQFQDESVVDDSQLPKDRFSAERLKGVDSTLKIQPAELGDSAMYLCASSLRGNSYNEQFFGPGTRLTVL.

This clonotype was seen more than once but under ten times. The V call is TRBV9, the J call TRBJ2-2; D gene uncertain. Germline-derived CDR1 and CDR2 are SGDLS and YYNGEE. V lost 8 bases to trimming and J lost 7 bases, with 18 bases between them. The CDR3 loop spans 14 amino acids. The CDR3 region is CASSPRVVGGELFF. CDR3 nucleotide sequence: TGTGCCAGTAGCCCCAGAGTAGTTGGCGGGGAGCTGTTTTTT.